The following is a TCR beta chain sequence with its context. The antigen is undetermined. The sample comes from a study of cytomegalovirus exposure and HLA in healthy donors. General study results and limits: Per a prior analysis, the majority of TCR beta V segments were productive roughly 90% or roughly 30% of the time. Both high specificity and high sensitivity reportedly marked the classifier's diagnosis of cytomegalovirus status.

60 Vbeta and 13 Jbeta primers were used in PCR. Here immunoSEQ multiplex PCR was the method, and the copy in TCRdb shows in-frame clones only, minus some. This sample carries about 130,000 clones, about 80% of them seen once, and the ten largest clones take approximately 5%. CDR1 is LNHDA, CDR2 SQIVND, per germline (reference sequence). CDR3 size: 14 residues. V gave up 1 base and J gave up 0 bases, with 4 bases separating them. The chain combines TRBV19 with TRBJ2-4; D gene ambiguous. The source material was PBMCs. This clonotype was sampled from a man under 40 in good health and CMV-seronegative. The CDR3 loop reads CASSIGLAKNIQYF. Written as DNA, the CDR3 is TGTGCCAGTAGTATAGGTCTAGCCAAAAACATTCAGTACTTC.